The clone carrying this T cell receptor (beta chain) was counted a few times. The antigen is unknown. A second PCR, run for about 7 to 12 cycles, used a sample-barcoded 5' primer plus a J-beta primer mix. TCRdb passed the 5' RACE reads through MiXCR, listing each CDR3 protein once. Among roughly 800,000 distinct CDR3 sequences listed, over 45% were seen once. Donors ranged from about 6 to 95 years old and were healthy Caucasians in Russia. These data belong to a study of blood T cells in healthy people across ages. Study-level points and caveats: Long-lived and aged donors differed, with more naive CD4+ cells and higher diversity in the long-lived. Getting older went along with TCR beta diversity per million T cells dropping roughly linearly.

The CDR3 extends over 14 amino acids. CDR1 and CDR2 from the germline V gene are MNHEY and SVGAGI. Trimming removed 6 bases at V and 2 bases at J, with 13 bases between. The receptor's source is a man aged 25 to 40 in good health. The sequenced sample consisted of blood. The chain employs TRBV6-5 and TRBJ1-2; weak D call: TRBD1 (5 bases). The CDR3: CASSGGRRNYGYTF. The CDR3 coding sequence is TGTGCCAGCAGCGGGGGACGGCGGAACTATGGCTACACCTTC.